Below, 28 T cell receptor beta chains from the same sample are listed, as sequenced in a study of blood T cells in healthy people across ages. A second roughly 6 to 11 cycle PCR used barcoded and J-beta primers. TCRdb re-analysed the 5' RACE reads in MiXCR, keeping a single row per CDR3 protein. The data hold 250,000 to 300,000 distinct CDR3 sequences, with around 27% observed a single time. Sequenced sample: blood. Receptor source: an older woman in good health.

This clonotype came up many times. This chain connects TRBV15 to TRBJ2-5, with D perhaps matching TRBD2 (6 bases). This CDR3 has 16 amino acids. Trimming left V 0 bases short and J 3 bases short, with 14 bases between. Per germline, CDR1 LNHNV and CDR2 YYDKDF (reference sequence). CDR3 sequence (DNA): TGTGCCACCAGCAGAGAAAAGGGCGGGATAGAAGAGACCCAGTACTTC. Translating gives CATSREKGGIEETQYF.

The chain joins TRBV20-1 to TRBJ2-5; 8 bases match TRBD2. The end of the DNA aligns better with TRBJ2-7, so the J call may be wrong. Germline values: CDR1 DFQATT, CDR2 SNEGSKA (reference sequence). This CDR3 comprises 14 residues. The CDR3 DNA reads as TGCAGTGCTAGAGATCCGGGAGGGCCCCCCGAGCAGTACTTC. Protein product: CSARDPGGPPEQYF.

This chain uses TRBV20-1 with TRBJ2-7; D is unresolved. This CDR3 spans 13 amino acids. V was pared by 2 bases and J by 0 bases, with 8 bases between. The germline V gene has CDR1 DFQATT and CDR2 SNEGSKA (reference sequence). The CDR3 region is CSARNSHSYEQYF. CDR3 nucleotides: TGCAGTGCTAGAAATTCACACTCCTACGAGCAGTACTTC.

As concerns this clonotype: The CDR3 does not end in the conserved phenylalanine or tryptophan, so this is likely a read error. The V and J genes are TRBV7-8 and TRBJ2-5; 9 bases are shared with TRBD2. The end of the DNA aligns better with TRBJ2-7, so the J call may be wrong. Germline values: CDR1 SGHVS, CDR2 FQNEAQ. This CDR3 region has 17 residues. DNA for the CDR3: TGTGCCAGCAGCCCCCCTCCCCTAGCGGGAAGAAACTACGAGCAGTACTTG. Residues: CASSPPPLAGRNYEQYL.

The chain carries TRBV29-1 and TRBJ2-5; no firm D call. The J call may be faulty, since TRBJ2-7 better matches the DNA end. This CDR3 contains 12 residues. Germline lookup yields CDR1 SQVTM and CDR2 ANQGSEA. For the CDR3, the DNA is TGCAGCGGGACCGGTCTAGGCTACGAGCAGTACTTC. Protein product: CSGTGLGYEQYF.

The rearrangement links TRBV28 to TRBJ1-4, with 7 bases lining up with TRBD1. Germline V gene lookup returns CDR1 MDHEN and CDR2 SYDVKM. J gave up 4 bases and V 5 bases, and 7 bases lay outside the gene matches. This CDR3 comprises 15 residues. In DNA form, the CDR3 reads TGTGCCAGCAGTCCTCCAGGGGGTAGTAATGAAAAACTGTTTTTT. As protein: CASSPPGGSNEKLFF.

This clonotype turned up a few times. This chain uses TRBV20-1 with TRBJ1-6, with 8 positions matching TRBD1. This CDR3 has 14 amino acids. CDR1 DFQATT and CDR2 SNEGSKA come from the germline V gene (reference sequence). The V segment lost 5 bases and the J segment 7 bases; nucleotides outside the gene matches: 7. DNA for the CDR3: TGCAGTGCTGGGACAGGCGCGGGGAATTCACCCCTCCACTTT. Translation gives CSAGTGAGNSPLHF.

This chain uses TRBV29-1 with TRBJ1-2; weak D call: TRBD1 (6 bases). The germline CDR1 and CDR2 sequences are SQVTM and ANQGSEA. V lost 7 bases to trimming and J lost 6 bases, with 15 bases between them. CDR3 length equals 12 residues. The CDR3 spells CSAEGGSHGYTF. In DNA form, the CDR3 reads TGCAGCGCGGAAGGGGGATCTCATGGCTACACCTTC.

This chain connects TRBV28 to TRBJ2-1; 11 bases agree with TRBD1. V shed 3 bases and J 4 bases; nucleotides not matched to a gene: 14. The CDR3 length is 19 residues. Germline V gives CDR1 MDHEN, CDR2 SYDVKM. The CDR3 region has the DNA TGTGCCAGCAGTTTCCCCGGGGCATACGGACAGGGGGCGTACAATGAGCAGTTCTTC. Translating gives CASSFPGAYGQGAYNEQFF. The whole variable domain, remainder taken from reference TRBV28 and TRBJ2-1, is DVKVTQSSRYLVKRTGEKVFLECVQDMDHENMFWYRQDPGLGLRLIYFSYDVKMKEKGDIPEGYSVSREKKERFSLILESASTNQTSMYLCASSFPGAYGQGAYNEQFFGPGTRLTVL.

This clonotype was detected only once. The chain links TRBV3-1 to TRBJ2-3, with a tentative D call TRBD2 (6 bases). The germline V and J ends were trimmed by 5 bases and 4 bases, with 22 bases remaining between them. The CDR3 extends over 17 amino acids. CDR1 and CDR2 (germline): LGHDT, YNNKEL (reference sequence). CDR3 DNA sequence: TGTGCCAGCAGCAACACCAACAGCGGGTATGATTCAGATACGCAGTATTTT. It yields the protein CASSNTNSGYDSDTQYF.

The V gene is TRBV7-9, the J gene TRBJ2-1, with a possible D match to TRBD1 (5 bases). The CDR3 is 14 amino acids. Germline CDR1 is SEHNR and CDR2 is FQNEAQ (reference sequence). Trimming took off 1 base at V and 4 bases at J, with 8 bases between the two ends. The CDR3 DNA reads as TGTGCCAGCAGCTTAGGACAGAATTACAATGAGCAGTTCTTC. This encodes CASSLGQNYNEQFF.

The chain carries TRBV6-1 and TRBJ2-7; 9 bases are shared with TRBD1. Germline V gene lookup returns CDR1 MNHNS and CDR2 SASEGT. V lost 3 bases, J lost 2 bases, and 14 bases stayed unmatched. CDR3 length: 18 amino acids. The CDR3 protein is CASSEAEGTGLVPYEQYF. CDR3 sequence (DNA): TGTGCCAGCAGTGAGGCCGAAGGGACAGGGCTGGTCCCCTACGAGCAGTACTTC.

This rearrangement joins TRBV12-3 or TRBV12-4 to TRBJ2-3; 9 nucleotides line up with TRBD2. J lost 2 bases, V lost 7 bases, and 7 bases had no gene match. The CDR3 has 15 amino acids. CDR3 loop: CASIPSGGFTDTQYF. The CDR3, as DNA: TGTGCCAGCATCCCCAGCGGGGGGTTCACAGATACGCAGTATTTT.

The sample holds a few counts of this clonotype. The chain links TRBV3-1 to TRBJ1-6; 8 bases map to TRBD1. J was trimmed by 9 bases and V by 8 bases; bases with no gene match: 9. This CDR3 contains 14 residues. Germline loops: CDR1 LGHDT, CDR2 YNNKEL (reference sequence). The CDR3 sequence is CASRGQGLGSPLHF. CDR3 DNA: TGTGCCAGCCGCGGACAGGGACTTGGTTCACCCCTCCACTTT.

The rearrangement links TRBV6-5 to TRBJ2-2, with D hard to call. CDR1 is MNHEY and CDR2 is SVGAGI in the germline V gene. The V gene lost 2 bases and the J gene lost 7 bases, with 8 bases spanning the gap. There are 13 residues in the CDR3. For the CDR3, the DNA is TGTGCCAGCAGTTACGGGGATTTCGGGGAGCTGTTTTTT. Translated, it gives CASSYGDFGELFF.

This chain's CDR3 is CASSGSPDEQYF. In DNA form, the CDR3 reads TGTGCCAGCTCAGGGAGCCCGGACGAGCAGTACTTC. The V gene is TRBV18, the J gene TRBJ2-7; weak D call: TRBD2 (5 bases). The V and J ends lost 5 bases and 5 bases respectively, with 10 bases between them. CDR3 length equals 12 residues. Germline-derived CDR1 and CDR2 are KGHSH and LQKENI.

CDR3 bases: TGCGCCAGCAGCGTTGGGACAGGCGGCGAGACCCAGTACTTC. It translates to CASSVGTGGETQYF. This chain joins TRBV5-1 and TRBJ2-5, with 8 bases lining up with TRBD1. The germline V gene encodes CDR1 SGHRS and CDR2 YFSETQ. The CDR3 has 14 residues. Trimming took 4 bases from V and 5 from J; bases not matched to a gene: 7.

This clonotype was counted between two and nine times. The germline gene is not matched at one end of the junction; a read error may be the cause. V and J are TRBV4-1 and TRBJ2-7, with TRBD2 matching over 9 bases. The CDR3 contains 16 residues. Germline CDR1 is MGHRA and CDR2 is YSYEKL. CDR3 residues: CASGQARGGRADEQYF. Here the CDR3 DNA reads TGCGCCAGCGGCCAAGCTCGAGGCGGGAGGGCCGACGAGCAGTACTTC.

This clonotype was picked up many times. The chain employs TRBV12-5 and TRBJ2-5, with a possible D match to TRBD1 (6 bases). Germline V lookup: CDR1 LGHNT, CDR2 FRNRAP. The length of the CDR3 is 12 residues. Trimming left V 6 bases short and J 10 bases short, with 15 bases between. CDR3 amino acids: CASGTGSGDQYF. The DNA for the CDR3 is TGTGCTAGTGGCACAGGGAGTGGTGACCAGTACTTC.

The chain employs TRBV28 and TRBJ2-1, with a possible D match to TRBD2 (5 bases). The CDR3 totals 19 residues. Trimming left V 4 bases short and J 5 bases short, with 27 bases between. Germline CDR1 reads MDHEN; CDR2 reads SYDVKM. Here the CDR3 reads CASSSPSWLAGGAHNEQFF. The CDR3 nucleotides read TGTGCCAGCAGTTCTCCGTCATGGCTAGCCGGAGGCGCCCACAATGAGCAGTTCTTC.

CDR3 bases: TGTGCCAGCAGTGATCCTCACATACCCCCATATGGCTACACCTTC. Protein sequence: CASSDPHIPPYGYTF. The chain carries TRBV25-1 and TRBJ1-2, with unresolved D. The CDR3 is made up of 15 amino acids. Trimming removed 3 bases at V and 5 bases at J, with 16 bases between. Germline V lookup: CDR1 MGHDK, CDR2 SYGVNS.

This chain joins TRBV6-6 and TRBJ1-1, with D perhaps TRBD1 (5 bases). The V end lost 6 bases, the J end lost 6 bases, and 17 bases lay between the germline ends. This CDR3 has 14 residues. CDR1 and CDR2 from the germline V gene are MNHNY and SVGAGI (reference sequence). CDR3 sequence (DNA): TGTGCCAGCAGCCGTTTGGGGGATAGGGCTGAAGCTTTCTTT. Its protein product is CASSRLGDRAEAFF.

The chain links TRBV20-1 to TRBJ1-1; D is uncertain. The CDR3 contains 11 residues. From germline, CDR1 is DFQATT and CDR2 SNEGSKA (reference sequence). V was pared by 5 bases and J by 5 bases, with 9 bases between. Here the CDR3 DNA reads TGCAGTGCTGAACAGCGGACTGAAGCTTTCTTT. It codes for CSAEQRTEAFF.

CDR3 region: CASRIGQGGRETQYF. The DNA for the CDR3 is TGTGCCAGCAGAATAGGACAGGGGGGAAGAGAGACCCAGTACTTC. V gene TRBV25-1 combines with J gene TRBJ2-5, with 10 bases lining up with TRBD1. The CDR3 is 15 amino acids. In germline, CDR1 is MGHDK, CDR2 SYGVNS. Germline trimming cut 6 bases from V and 4 bases from J; bases unmatched to any gene: 8.

V usage is TRBV7-9 and J usage is TRBJ1-2; possibly TRBD1 for D (5 bases). V lost 8 bases and J lost 0, with 10 bases in between. The CDR3 is 13 amino acids. CDR1 is SEHNR, CDR2 FQNEAQ, per germline (reference sequence). The CDR3 nucleotides are TGTGCCAGCCGGGGGGATACTAACTATGGCTACACCTTC. Protein product: CASRGDTNYGYTF.

In its sample, this clonotype was seen many times. The rearrangement joins TRBV4-2 to TRBJ2-7; TRBD2 agrees at 8 bases. This CDR3 comprises 16 residues. Trimming at V came to 4 bases and at J to 0 bases, leaving 8 bases not matched to a gene. Germline CDR1 and CDR2: LGHNA and YNFKEQ. The CDR3 DNA reads as TGTGCCAGCAGCCCCCCCGGGACTAGAGGCTCCTACGAGCAGTACTTC. Protein sequence: CASSPPGTRGSYEQYF.

This clonotype was seen more than once but under ten times. The CDR3 region is CASSPARGGYTF. DNA for the CDR3: TGCGCCAGCAGCCCGGCCAGGGGAGGCTACACCTTC. The V gene is TRBV5-1, the J gene TRBJ1-2; perhaps TRBD1 as D (6 bases). With 4 bases removed from V and 8 bases from J, the gap between germline ends came to 12 bases. The germline V gene encodes CDR1 SGHRS and CDR2 YFSETQ. The CDR3 is made up of 12 amino acids.

V gene TRBV19 combines with J gene TRBJ2-2; D remains unclear. Germline CDR1 is LNHDA and CDR2 is SQIVND (reference sequence). Trimming removed 0 bases at V and 4 bases at J, with 3 bases between. The CDR3 spans 13 residues. Written as DNA, the CDR3 is TGTGCCAGTAGTATAGATCCCACCGGGGAGCTGTTTTTT. Encoded protein: CASSIDPTGELFF.